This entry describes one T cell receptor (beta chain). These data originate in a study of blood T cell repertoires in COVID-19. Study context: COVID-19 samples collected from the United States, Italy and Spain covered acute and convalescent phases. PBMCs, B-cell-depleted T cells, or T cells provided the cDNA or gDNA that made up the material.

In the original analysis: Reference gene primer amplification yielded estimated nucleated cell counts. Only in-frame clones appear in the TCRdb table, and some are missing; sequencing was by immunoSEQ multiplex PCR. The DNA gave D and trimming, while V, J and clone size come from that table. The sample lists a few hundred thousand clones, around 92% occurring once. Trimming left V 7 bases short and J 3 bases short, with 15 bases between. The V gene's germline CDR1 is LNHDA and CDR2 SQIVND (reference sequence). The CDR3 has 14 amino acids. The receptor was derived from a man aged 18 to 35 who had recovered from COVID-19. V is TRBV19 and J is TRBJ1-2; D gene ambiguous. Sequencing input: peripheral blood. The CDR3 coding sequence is TGTGCCAGTACTGGGTGGAGCGCGCACTATGGCTACACCTTC. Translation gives CASTGWSAHYGYTF.